This entry concerns a single T cell receptor (beta chain). Its matching antigen is unknown. Generated by immunoSEQ multiplex PCR, the TCRdb table keeps only in-frame clones and is missing some. The sample includes 25,000 to 35,000 clones, over 85% of them seen just once. This sample was taken from a study of T cell responses to AZD1222 COVID-19 vaccine. Study observations and caveats: There were vaccine-associated CD4 TCRs across spike, dominant at 160-218 and 743-854. The study identified only a handful of AZD1222 recipients as seropositive at baseline. White British ancestry dominated among donors, who included more females, and clonal diversity was possibly underestimated.

The source was peripheral blood, collected on day 0 of AZD1222 vaccination. The receptor comes from an adult in good health.

The CDR3 region is CASSLSPEAFF. CDR3 DNA sequence: TGTGCCAGCAGTTTAAGTCCTGAAGCTTTCTTT. The chain carries TRBV28 and TRBJ1-1; D is unresolved. CDR3 length equals 11 residues. The germline V and J ends were trimmed by 2 bases and 6 bases, with 4 bases remaining between them. Germline V gene lookup returns CDR1 MDHEN and CDR2 SYDVKM.